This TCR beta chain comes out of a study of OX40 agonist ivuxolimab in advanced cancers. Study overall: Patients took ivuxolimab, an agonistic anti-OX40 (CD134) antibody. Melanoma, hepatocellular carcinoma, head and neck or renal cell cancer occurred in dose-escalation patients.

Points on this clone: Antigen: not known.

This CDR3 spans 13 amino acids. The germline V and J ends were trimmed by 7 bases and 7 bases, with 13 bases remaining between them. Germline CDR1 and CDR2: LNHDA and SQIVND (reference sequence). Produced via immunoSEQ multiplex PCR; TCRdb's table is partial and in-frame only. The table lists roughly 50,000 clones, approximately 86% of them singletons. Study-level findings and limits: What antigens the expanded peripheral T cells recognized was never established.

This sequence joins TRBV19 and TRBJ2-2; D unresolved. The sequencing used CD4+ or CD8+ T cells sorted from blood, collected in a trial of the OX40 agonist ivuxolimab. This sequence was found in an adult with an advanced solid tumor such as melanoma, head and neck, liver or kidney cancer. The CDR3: CASTSKLGGELFF. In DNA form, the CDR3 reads TGTGCCAGTACCTCCAAACTTGGCGGGGAGCTGTTTTTT.